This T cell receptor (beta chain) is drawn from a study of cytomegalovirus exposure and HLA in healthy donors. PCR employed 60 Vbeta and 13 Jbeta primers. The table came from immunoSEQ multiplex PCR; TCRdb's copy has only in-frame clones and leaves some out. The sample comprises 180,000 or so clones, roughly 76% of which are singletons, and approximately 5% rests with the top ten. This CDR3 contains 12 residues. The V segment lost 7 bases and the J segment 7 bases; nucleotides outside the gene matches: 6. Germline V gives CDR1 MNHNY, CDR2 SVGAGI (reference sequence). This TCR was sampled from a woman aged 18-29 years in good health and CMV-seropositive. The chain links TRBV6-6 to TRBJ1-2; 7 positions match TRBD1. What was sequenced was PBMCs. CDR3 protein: CASTGDRLGYTF. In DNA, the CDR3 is TGTGCCAGCACCGGGGACAGACTTGGCTACACCTTC.